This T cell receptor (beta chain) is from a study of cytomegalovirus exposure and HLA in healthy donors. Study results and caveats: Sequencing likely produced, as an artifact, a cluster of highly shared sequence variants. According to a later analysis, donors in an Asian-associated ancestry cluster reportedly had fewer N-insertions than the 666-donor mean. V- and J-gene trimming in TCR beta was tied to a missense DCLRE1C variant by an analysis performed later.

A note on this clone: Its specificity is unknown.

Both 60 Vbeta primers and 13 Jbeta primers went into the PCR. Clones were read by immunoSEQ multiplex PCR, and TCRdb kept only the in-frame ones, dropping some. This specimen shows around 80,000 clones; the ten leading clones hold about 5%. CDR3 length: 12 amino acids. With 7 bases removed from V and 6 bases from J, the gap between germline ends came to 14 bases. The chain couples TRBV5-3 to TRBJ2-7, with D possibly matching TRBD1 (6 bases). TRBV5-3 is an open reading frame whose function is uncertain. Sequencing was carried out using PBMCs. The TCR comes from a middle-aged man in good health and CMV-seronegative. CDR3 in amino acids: CARRWGRREQYF. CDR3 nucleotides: TGTGCCAGACGTTGGGGGCGCCGCGAGCAGTACTTC.